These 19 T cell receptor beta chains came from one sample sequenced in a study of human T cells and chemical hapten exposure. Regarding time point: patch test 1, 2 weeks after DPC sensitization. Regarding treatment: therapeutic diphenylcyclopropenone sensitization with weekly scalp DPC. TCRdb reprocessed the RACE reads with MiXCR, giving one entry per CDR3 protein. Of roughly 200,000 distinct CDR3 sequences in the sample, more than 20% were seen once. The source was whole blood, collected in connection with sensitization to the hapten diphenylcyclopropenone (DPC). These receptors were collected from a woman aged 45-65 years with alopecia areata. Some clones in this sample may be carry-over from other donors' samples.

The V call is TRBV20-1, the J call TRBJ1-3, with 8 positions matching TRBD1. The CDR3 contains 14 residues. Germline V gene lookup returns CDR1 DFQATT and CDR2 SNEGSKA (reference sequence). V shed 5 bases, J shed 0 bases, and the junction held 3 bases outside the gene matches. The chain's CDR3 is CSAPQGVSGNTIYF. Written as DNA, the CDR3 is TGCAGTGCTCCACAGGGGGTCTCTGGAAACACCATATATTTT.

Here the CDR3 DNA reads TGCGCCAGCAGCTTCAACTACGAGCAGTACTTC. Residues: CASSFNYEQYF. The chain links TRBV5-1 to TRBJ2-7; D gene uncertain. Trimming shortened V by 2 bases and J by 3 bases, and 3 bases separated the two germline ends. CDR3 length: 11 residues. Germline CDR1 is SGHRS and CDR2 is YFSETQ.

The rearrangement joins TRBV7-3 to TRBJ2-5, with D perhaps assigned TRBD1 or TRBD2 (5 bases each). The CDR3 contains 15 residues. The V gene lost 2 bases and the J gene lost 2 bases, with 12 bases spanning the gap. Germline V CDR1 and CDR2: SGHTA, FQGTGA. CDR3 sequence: CASSLHPGQQETQYF. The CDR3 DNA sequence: TGTGCCAGCAGCTTACACCCGGGGCAACAAGAGACCCAGTACTTC.

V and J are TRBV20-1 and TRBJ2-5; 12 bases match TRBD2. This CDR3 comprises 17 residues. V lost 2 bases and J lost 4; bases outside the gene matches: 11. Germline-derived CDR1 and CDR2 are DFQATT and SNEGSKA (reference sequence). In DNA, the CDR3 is TGCAGTGCTAGAAATCGGGAGACTAGCGGGAGAGGAGAGACCCAGTACTTC. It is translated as CSARNRETSGRGETQYF.

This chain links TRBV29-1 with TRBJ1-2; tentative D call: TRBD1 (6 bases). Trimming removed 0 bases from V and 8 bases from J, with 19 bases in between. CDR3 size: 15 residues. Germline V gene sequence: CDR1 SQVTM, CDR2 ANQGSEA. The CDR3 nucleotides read TGCAGCGTTGAAGATGGAGGCAGGGGAGTTTGGGGCTACACCTTC. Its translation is CSVEDGGRGVWGYTF.

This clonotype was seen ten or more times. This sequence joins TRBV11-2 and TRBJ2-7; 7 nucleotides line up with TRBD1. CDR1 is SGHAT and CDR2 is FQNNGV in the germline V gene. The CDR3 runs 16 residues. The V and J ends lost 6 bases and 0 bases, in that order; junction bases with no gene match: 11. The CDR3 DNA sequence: TGTGCCAGCAGACCACTTCAGGGGGTAGTCTCCTACGAGCAGTACTTC. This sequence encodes CASRPLQGVVSYEQYF.

CDR3 sequence reads: CASSLARAGTTLYSGNTIYF. CDR3 sequence (DNA): TGTGCCAGCAGCTTAGCGAGGGCCGGGACAACGCTTTACTCTGGAAACACCATATATTTT. This chain connects TRBV7-9 to TRBJ1-3; maybe TRBD1 (6 bases). The CDR3 sequence is 20 residues long. Trimming removed 0 bases at V and 0 bases at J, with 21 bases between. The germline V gene has CDR1 SEHNR and CDR2 FQNEAQ (reference sequence).

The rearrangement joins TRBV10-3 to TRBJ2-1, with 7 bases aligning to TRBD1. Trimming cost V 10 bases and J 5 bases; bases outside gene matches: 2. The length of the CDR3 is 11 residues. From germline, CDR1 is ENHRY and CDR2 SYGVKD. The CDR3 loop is CATGQDNEQFF. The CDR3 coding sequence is TGTGCCACCGGACAGGACAATGAGCAGTTCTTC.

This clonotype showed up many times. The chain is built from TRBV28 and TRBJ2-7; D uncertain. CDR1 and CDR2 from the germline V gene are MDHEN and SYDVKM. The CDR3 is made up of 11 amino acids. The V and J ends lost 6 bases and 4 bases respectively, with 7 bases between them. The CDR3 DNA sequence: TGTGCCAGCAGGACTGTTTACGAGCAGTACTTC. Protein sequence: CASRTVYEQYF.

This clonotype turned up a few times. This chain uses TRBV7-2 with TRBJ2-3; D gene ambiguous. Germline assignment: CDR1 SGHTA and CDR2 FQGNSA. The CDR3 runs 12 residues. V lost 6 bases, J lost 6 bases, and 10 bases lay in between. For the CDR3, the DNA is TGTGCCAGCAGTTCTCGCGCCGATACGCAGTATTTT. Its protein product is CASSSRADTQYF.

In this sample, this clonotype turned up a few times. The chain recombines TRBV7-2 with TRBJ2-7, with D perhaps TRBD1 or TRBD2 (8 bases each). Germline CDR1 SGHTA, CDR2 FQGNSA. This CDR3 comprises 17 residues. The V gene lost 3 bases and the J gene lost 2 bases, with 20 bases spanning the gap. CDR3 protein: CASSFRGRSGSPYEQYF. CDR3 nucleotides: TGTGCCAGCAGCTTCAGGGGGCGCAGCGGGAGCCCCTACGAGCAGTACTTC.

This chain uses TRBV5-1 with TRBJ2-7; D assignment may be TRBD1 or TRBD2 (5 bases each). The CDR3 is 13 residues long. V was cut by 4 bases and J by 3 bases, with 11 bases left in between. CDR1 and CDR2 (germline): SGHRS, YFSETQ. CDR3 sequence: CASSRDVYYEQYF. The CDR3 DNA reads TGCGCCAGCAGCCGGGACGTCTACTACGAGCAGTACTTC.

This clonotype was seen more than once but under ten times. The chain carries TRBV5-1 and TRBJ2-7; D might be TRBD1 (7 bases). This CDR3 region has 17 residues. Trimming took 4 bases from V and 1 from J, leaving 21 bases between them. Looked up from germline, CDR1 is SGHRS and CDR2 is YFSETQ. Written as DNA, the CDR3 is TGCGCCAGCAGCCGAGGGACAGTGAGGGGGGCATCCTACGAGCAGTACTTC. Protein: CASSRGTVRGASYEQYF.

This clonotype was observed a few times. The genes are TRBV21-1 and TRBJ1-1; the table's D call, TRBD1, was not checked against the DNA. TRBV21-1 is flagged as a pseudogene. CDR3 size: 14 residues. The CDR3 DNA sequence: TGTGCCAGCAGAGTTGCAGGGCAGCGCACTGAAGCTTTCTTT. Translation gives CASRVAGQRTEAFF.

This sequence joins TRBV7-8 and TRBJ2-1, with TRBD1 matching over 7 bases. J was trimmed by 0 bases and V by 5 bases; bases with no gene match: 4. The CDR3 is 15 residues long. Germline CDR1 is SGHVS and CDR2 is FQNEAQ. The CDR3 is CASSPRDSSYNEQFF. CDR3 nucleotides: TGTGCCAGCAGCCCCCGGGACAGCTCCTACAATGAGCAGTTCTTC.

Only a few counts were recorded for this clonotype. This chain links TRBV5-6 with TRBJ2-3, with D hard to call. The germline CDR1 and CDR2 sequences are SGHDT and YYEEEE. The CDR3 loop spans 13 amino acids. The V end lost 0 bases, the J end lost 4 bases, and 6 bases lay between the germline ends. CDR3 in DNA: TGTGCCAGCAGCTTGGCTACGGCAGATACGCAGTATTTT. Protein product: CASSLATADTQYF.

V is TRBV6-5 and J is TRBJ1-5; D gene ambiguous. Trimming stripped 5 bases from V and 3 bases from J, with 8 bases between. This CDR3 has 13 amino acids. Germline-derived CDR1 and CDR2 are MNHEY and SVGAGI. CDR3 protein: CASSPDHNQPQHF. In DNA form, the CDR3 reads TGTGCCAGCAGTCCGGACCACAATCAGCCCCAGCATTTT.

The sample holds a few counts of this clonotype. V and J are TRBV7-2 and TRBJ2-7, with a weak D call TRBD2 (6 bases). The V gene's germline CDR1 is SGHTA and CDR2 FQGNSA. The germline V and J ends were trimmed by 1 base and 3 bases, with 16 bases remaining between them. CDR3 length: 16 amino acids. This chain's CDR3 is CASSLGRALGGYEQYF. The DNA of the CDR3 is TGTGCCAGCAGCTTAGGGAGGGCCCTGGGAGGCTACGAGCAGTACTTC.

The CDR3 DNA is TGTGCCAGCAGTTTTACACAGGACACTGAAGCTTTCTTT. Translated: CASSFTQDTEAFF. V gene TRBV6-2 or TRBV6-3 combines with J gene TRBJ1-1; a weak D match, TRBD1 (5 bases). The CDR3 sequence is 13 residues long. CDR1 is MNHEY and CDR2 is SVGEGT in the germline V gene. The V and J ends lost 4 bases and 3 bases respectively, with 9 bases between them.